This entry features one TCR beta chain sequence. The Seattle patients joined while their infection was active and were tracked longitudinally afterward. The entry originates in a study of blood T cell repertoires in COVID-19. Study background: PBMCs, B-cell-depleted T cells, or T cells were the source of the cDNA or gDNA that made up the material.

The germline V and J ends were trimmed by 6 bases and 0 bases, with 15 bases remaining between them. Germline CDR1 LNHDA, CDR2 SQIVND (reference sequence). The CDR3 is 15 amino acids. In the authors' workflow: Estimation of nucleated cell counts relied on the amplification of reference gene primers. The assay was immunoSEQ multiplex PCR, and TCRdb's table has in-frame clones only and misses some. V and J calls and clone size are given by that table; D and trimming were obtained from the DNA. The table lists about 46,000 clones, 80% to 90% of them singletons, with roughly 34% in the top ten. The rearrangement links TRBV19 to TRBJ2-7; D not resolved. The sequence came from a woman of 80 years or more with COVID-19, enrolled during active disease. Specimen: peripheral blood. The CDR3 loop reads CASRIEVGSSYEQYF. The CDR3 DNA is TGTGCCAGTAGGATCGAGGTCGGATCCTCCTACGAGCAGTACTTC. The whole variable domain, filled in from reference TRBV19 and TRBJ2-7, reads DGGITQSPKYLFRKEGQNVTLSCEQNLNHDAMYWYRQDPGQGLRLIYYSQIVNDFQKGDIAEGYSVSREKKESFPLTVTSAQKNPTAFYLCASRIEVGSSYEQYFGPGTRLTVT.